This TCR beta chain originates from a study of regulatory T cells in long-lasting Graves disease. Sequencing libraries for TCR beta were prepared with iRepertoire HTBI primers and Arm-PCR of CDR3 regions. TCRdb re-analysed the multiplex PCR reads in MiXCR, keeping a single row per CDR3 protein. The table records fewer than 550,000 distinct CDR3 sequences, roughly 15% of them present only once. Described time point: newly diagnosed GD, antithyroid drugs for less than 3 months. Preparation of the TCR library used RNA extracted from PBMCs. This clonotype was seen many times. The same data also went into a second study, on T cells in Graves' hyperthyroidism and ophthalmopathy.

The source of this sequence is a middle-aged woman with Graves disease. Source: peripheral blood mononuclear cells (PBMCs), taken at new diagnosis, from a patient treated with antithyroid drugs.

CDR3 DNA sequence: TGCAGTGCTCCGAGTGGCCTTCGGAACACTGAAGCTTTCTTT. This gives the protein CSAPSGLRNTEAFF. The J gene is TRBJ1-1, the V gene TRBV20-1, with unresolved D. The V gene's germline CDR1 is DFQATT and CDR2 SNEGSKA (reference sequence). V lost 5 bases and J lost 1, with 14 bases in between. The CDR3 length is 14 residues.